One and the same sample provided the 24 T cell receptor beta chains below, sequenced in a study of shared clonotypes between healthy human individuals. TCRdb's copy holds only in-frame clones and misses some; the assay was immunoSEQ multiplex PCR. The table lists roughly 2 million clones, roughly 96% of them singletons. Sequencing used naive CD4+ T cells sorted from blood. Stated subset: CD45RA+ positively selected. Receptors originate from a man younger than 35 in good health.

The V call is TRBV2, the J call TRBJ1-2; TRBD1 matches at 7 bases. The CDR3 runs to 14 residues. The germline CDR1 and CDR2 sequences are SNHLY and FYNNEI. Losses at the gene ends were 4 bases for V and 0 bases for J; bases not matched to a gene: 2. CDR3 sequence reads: CASSGDSTNYGYTF. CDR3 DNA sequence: TGTGCCAGCAGTGGGGACAGCACTAACTATGGCTACACCTTC.

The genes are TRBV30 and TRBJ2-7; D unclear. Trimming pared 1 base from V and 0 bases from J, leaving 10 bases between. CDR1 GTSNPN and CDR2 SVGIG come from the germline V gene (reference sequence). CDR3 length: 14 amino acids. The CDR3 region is CAWSGWTSSYEQYF. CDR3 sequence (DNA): TGTGCCTGGAGTGGGTGGACGAGCTCCTACGAGCAGTACTTC.

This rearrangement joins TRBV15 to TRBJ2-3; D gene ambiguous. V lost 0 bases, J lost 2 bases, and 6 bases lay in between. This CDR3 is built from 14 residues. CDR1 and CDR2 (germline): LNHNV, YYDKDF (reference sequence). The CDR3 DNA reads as TGTGCCACCAGCAGAGATCCGGACACAGATACGCAGTATTTT. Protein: CATSRDPDTDTQYF. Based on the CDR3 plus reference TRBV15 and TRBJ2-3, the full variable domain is DAMVIQNPRYQVTQFGKPVTLSCSQTLNHNVMYWYQQKSSQAPKLLFHYYDKDFNNEADTPDNFQSRRPNTSFCFLDIRSPGLGDTAMYLCATSRDPDTDTQYFGPGTRLTVL.

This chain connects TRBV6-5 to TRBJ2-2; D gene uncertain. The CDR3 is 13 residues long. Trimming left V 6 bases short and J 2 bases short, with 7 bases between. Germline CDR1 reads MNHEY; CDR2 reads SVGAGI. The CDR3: CASRNINTGELFF. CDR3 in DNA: TGTGCCAGCAGGAACATTAACACCGGGGAGCTGTTTTTT.

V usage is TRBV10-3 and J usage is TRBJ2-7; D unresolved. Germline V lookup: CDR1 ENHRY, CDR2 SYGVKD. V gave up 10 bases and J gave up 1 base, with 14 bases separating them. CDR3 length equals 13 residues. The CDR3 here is CATTSAGSYEQYF. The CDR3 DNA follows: TGTGCCACAACCTCCGCAGGATCCTACGAGCAGTACTTC.

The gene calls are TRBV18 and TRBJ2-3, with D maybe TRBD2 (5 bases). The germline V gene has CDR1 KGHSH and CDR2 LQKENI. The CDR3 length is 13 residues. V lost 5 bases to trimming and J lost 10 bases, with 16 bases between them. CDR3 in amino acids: CASSSTGAAAQYF. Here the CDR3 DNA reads TGTGCCAGCTCATCGACTGGAGCGGCCGCGCAGTATTTT.

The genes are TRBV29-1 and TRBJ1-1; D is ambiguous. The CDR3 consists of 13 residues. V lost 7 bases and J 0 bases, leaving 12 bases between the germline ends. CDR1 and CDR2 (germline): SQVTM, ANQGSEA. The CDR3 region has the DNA TGCAGCGCCGGAAGGGTGTTGAACACTGAAGCTTTCTTT. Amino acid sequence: CSAGRVLNTEAFF.

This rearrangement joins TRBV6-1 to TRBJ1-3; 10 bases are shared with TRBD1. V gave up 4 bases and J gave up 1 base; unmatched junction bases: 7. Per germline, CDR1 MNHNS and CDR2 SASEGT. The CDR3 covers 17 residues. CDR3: CASSGGTGAVSGNTIYF. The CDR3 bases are TGTGCCAGCAGTGGAGGGACAGGGGCCGTATCTGGAAACACCATATATTTT.

CDR3 protein: CSVVRGPPQAFF. The CDR3, as DNA: TGCAGCGTTGTGAGGGGACCACCTCAAGCTTTCTTT. This chain connects TRBV29-1 to TRBJ1-1; perhaps TRBD1 as D (5 bases). Trimming removed 4 bases from V and 9 bases from J, with 15 bases in between. The CDR3 consists of 12 residues. The germline V gene encodes CDR1 SQVTM and CDR2 ANQGSEA. Supplemented by reference TRBV29-1 and TRBJ1-1, the full variable domain reads SAVISQKPSRDICQRGTSLTIQCQVDSQVTMMFWYRQQPGQSLTLIATANQGSEATYESGFVIDKFPISRPNLTFSTLTVSNMSPEDSSIYLCSVVRGPPQAFFGQGTRLTVV.

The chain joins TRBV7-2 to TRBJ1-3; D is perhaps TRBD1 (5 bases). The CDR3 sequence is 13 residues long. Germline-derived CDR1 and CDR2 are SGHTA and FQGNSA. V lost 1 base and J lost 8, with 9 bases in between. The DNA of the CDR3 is TGTGCCAGCAGCTTAGAAGGGGTTCACACCATATATTTT. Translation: CASSLEGVHTIYF.

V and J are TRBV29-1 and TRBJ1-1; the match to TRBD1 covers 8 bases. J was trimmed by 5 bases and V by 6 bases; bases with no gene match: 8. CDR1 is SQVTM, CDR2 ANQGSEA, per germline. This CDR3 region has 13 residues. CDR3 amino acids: CSVDRGFGTEAFF. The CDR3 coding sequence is TGCAGCGTCGACAGGGGTTTCGGTACTGAAGCTTTCTTT.

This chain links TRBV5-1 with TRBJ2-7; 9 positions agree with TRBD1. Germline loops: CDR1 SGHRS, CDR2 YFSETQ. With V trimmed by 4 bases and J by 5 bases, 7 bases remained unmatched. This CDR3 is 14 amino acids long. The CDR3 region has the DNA TGCGCCAGCAGCGTCGGACAGGGGATCCACGAGCAGTACTTC. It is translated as CASSVGQGIHEQYF.

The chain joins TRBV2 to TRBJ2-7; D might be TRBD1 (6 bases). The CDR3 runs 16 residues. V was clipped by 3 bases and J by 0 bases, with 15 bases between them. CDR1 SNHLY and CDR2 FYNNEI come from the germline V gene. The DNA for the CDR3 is TGTGCCAGCAGTGATATTGGGGGCCTTCACTCCTACGAGCAGTACTTC. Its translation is CASSDIGGLHSYEQYF.

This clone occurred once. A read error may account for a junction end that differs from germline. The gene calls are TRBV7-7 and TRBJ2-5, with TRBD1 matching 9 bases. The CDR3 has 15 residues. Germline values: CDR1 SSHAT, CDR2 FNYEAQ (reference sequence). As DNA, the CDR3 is TGTGCTAGCAGCTTGGACAACAGGGGGCTAGAGACCCAGTACTTC. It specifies CASSLDNRGLETQYF.

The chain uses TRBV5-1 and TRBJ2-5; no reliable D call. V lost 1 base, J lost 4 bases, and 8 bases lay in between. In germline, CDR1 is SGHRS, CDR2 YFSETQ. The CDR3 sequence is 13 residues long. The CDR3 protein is CASSLQFGETQYF. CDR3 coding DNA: TGCGCCAGCAGCTTGCAATTTGGAGAGACCCAGTACTTC.

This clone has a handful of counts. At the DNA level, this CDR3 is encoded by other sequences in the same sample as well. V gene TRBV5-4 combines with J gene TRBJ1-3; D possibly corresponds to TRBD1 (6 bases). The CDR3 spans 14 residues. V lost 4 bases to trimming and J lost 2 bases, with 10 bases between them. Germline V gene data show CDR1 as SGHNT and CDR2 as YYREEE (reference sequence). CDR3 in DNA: TGTGCCAGCAGCCCGCGGGGGCCTGGAAACACCATATATTTT. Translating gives CASSPRGPGNTIYF.

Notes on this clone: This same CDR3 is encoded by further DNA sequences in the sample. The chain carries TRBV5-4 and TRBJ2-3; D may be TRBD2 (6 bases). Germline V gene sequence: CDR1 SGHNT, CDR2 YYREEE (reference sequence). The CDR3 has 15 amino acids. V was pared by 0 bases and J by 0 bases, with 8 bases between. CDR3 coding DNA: TGTGCCAGCAGCTTGGACGGGACTAGCACAGATACGCAGTATTTT. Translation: CASSLDGTSTDTQYF.

CDR3 residues: CASTGSPTYEQYF. Here the CDR3 DNA reads TGTGCCAGCACAGGTAGCCCGACCTACGAGCAGTACTTC. The V and J genes are TRBV2 and TRBJ2-7; D gene ambiguous. The germline CDR1 and CDR2 sequences are SNHLY and FYNNEI. V lost 7 bases and J lost 2, with 12 bases in between. CDR3 length: 13 residues.

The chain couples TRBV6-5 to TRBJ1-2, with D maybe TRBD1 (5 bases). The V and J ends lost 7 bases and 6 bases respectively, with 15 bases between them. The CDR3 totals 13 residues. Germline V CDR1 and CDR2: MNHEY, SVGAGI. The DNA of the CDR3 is TGTGCCAGCAAAATGGCAGGGAACGATGGCTACACCTTC. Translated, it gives CASKMAGNDGYTF.

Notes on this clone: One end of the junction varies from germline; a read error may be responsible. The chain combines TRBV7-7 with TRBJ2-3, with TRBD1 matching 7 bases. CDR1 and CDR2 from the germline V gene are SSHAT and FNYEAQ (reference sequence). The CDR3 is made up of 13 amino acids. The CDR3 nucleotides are TGTGCTAGCAGCCGAGGGGGCCCAGATACGCAGTATTTT. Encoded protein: CASSRGGPDTQYF.

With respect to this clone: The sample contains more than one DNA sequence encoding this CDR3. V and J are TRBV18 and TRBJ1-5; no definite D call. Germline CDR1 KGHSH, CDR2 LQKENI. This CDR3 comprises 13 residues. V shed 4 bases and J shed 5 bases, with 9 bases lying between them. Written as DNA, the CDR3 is TGTGCCAGCTCACTCGGTACGGATCAGCCCCAGCATTTT. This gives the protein CASSLGTDQPQHF.

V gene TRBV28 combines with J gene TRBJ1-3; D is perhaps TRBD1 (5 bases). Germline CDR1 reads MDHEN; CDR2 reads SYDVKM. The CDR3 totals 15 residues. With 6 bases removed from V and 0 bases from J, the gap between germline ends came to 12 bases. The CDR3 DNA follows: TGTGCCAGCAGAACCGGGACCGACTCTGGAAACACCATATATTTT. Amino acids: CASRTGTDSGNTIYF.

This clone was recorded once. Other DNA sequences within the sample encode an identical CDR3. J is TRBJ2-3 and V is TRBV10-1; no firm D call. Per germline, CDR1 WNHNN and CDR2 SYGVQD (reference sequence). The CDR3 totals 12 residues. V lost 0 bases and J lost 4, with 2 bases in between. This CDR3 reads CASSESADTQYF. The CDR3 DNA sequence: TGCGCCAGCAGTGAGTCCGCAGATACGCAGTATTTT.

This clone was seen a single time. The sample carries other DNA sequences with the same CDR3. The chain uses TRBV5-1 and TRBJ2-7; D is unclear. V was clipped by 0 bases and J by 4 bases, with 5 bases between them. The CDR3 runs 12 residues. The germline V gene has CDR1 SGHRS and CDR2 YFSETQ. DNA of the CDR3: TGCGCCAGCAGCTTGGGGGATTACGAGCAGTACTTC. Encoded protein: CASSLGDYEQYF.